The 5 T cell receptor beta chains below were found in one sample sequenced in a study of T cell changes during pregnancy in multiple sclerosis (dated by TCRdb to the late 2010s). Library preparation was by the immunoSEQ multiplex PCR assay. As stored in TCRdb, this immuneACCESS dataset retains in-frame rearrangements with V and J assigned. A fraction of the clones does not appear; measured against another copy, unresolved V genes explain less than half of the discrepancy, and the remainder lacks a known reason. For this sample the table gives approximately 70,000 clones, of which roughly 92% were detected only once. Around 2% of the sample rests with the top ten. Sequencing was performed on peripheral blood, taken in the second trimester of pregnancy. The receptors originated from a female donor with multiple sclerosis, enrolled in a pregnancy study.

This rearrangement joins TRBV27 to TRBJ2-6; 7 bases line up with TRBD2. Per germline, CDR1 MNHEY and CDR2 SMNVEV (reference sequence). The CDR3 totals 17 residues. V shed 2 bases, J shed 0 bases, and the junction held 4 bases outside the gene matches. The CDR3 sequence: CASSLASGSSGANVLTF. Written as DNA, the CDR3 is TGTGCCAGCAGTTTAGCTAGCGGAAGCTCTGGGGCCAACGTCCTGACTTTC.

The chain couples TRBV14 to TRBJ1-6; D gene unclear. V shed 3 bases and J shed 5 bases, with 11 bases lying between them. The V gene's germline CDR1 is SGHDN and CDR2 FVKESK. There are 15 residues in the CDR3. The CDR3 bases are TGTGCCAGCAGCCACCTAAGACAAAATAATTCACCCCTCCACTTT. This gives the protein CASSHLRQNNSPLHF.

This rearrangement joins TRBV19 to TRBJ1-1; D gene ambiguous. V was trimmed by 5 bases and J by 0 bases, leaving 10 bases between them. The CDR3 has 14 residues. Germline V CDR1 and CDR2: LNHDA, SQIVND (reference sequence). In DNA form, the CDR3 reads TGTGCCAGTAGTCCACAGCCCTTGAACACTGAAGCTTTCTTT. Protein sequence: CASSPQPLNTEAFF.

This chain links TRBV13 with TRBJ2-5; 7 bases are shared with TRBD1. Germline V lookup: CDR1 PRHDT, CDR2 FYEKMQ (reference sequence). The trim removed 6 bases at V and 4 bases at J, leaving 8 bases unmatched. The CDR3 is made up of 14 amino acids. CDR3 nucleotides: TGTGCCAGCAGTTGGGACAGCGGTGGAGAGACCCAGTACTTC. As protein: CASSWDSGGETQYF.

The table lists this clone with a count of one. The chain links TRBV28 to TRBJ1-1; weak D call: TRBD1 (5 bases). From germline, CDR1 is MDHEN and CDR2 SYDVKM. V was trimmed by 3 bases and J by 9 bases, leaving 14 bases between them. The CDR3 extends over 13 amino acids. This chain's CDR3 is CASSLSRAMKAFF. The CDR3 DNA follows: TGTGCCAGCAGTTTGTCCAGGGCTATGAAAGCTTTCTTT.